This paragraph reports one T cell receptor (beta chain). Its antigen is as yet unknown. The authors deemed Graves' hyperthyroidism stable absent ophthalmopathy progression within 18 months. This sample is part of a study of T cells in Graves' hyperthyroidism and ophthalmopathy. It was RNA transcripts that yielded the amplified TCR beta CDR3 regions. The HTBI primer set drove a first-round RT-PCR of the TCR CDR3. TCRdb analysed the multiplex PCR reads with MiXCR anew, one entry per CDR3 protein. The table has hundreds of thousands of distinct CDR3 sequences, roughly 50% seen once. Trimming shortened V by 1 base and J by 1 base, and 14 bases separated the two germline ends. Germline CDR1 LNHDA, CDR2 SQIVND (reference sequence). This CDR3 comprises 17 residues. General study findings and limits: The blood repertoire included most of the expanded thyroid clonotypes above 0.001. Ophthalmopathy was predicted by the model a median of about 6.7 months ahead of onset. Ophthalmopathy was told apart from stable hyperthyroidism by a 13 V-J model.

The chain recombines TRBV19 with TRBJ1-5; no definite D call. The origin of this receptor is a woman aged 18-35 years with Graves' hyperthyroidism. The specimen was peripheral blood or thyroid tissue (not recorded which). The CDR3 protein is CASSIAPLVLSNQPQHF. CDR3 nucleotide sequence: TGTGCCAGTAGTATAGCCCCCTTGGTTTTGAGCAATCAGCCCCAGCATTTT.